The next 29 T cell receptor beta chains were all read from a single sample in a study of blood T cell repertoires in COVID-19. Assay used: immunoSEQ multiplex PCR; TCRdb lists only in-frame clones, some missing. The sample contains about 360,000 clones, about 86% of which appear only once. The sequenced material came from peripheral blood. The receptors were gathered from a man aged 25-45 years with active or convalescent COVID-19.

The rearrangement uses TRBV29-1 and TRBJ2-7, with D unresolved. This CDR3 is 12 amino acids long. V lost 5 bases and J lost 1, with 9 bases in between. Germline loops: CDR1 SQVTM, CDR2 ANQGSEA. The CDR3 DNA sequence: TGCAGCGTTAGAGAGTTTTCCTACGAGCAGTACTTC. Its translation: CSVREFSYEQYF.

This clone was counted only a few times. J is TRBJ1-5 and V is TRBV28; TRBD1 aligns across 9 bases. The CDR3 sequence is 15 residues long. Germline V gene sequence: CDR1 MDHEN, CDR2 SYDVKM. V dropped 11 bases and J dropped 0; count of bases not matched to a gene: 8. In DNA form, the CDR3 reads TGTGCCGTGGGGACAGGGATTTATAGCAATCAGCCCCAGCATTTT. The encoded protein is CAVGTGIYSNQPQHF.

This clone has a handful of counts. The rearrangement joins TRBV27 to TRBJ1-1, with 7 bases that match TRBD1. V shed 3 bases, J shed 5 bases, and the junction held 6 bases outside the gene matches. From germline, CDR1 is MNHEY and CDR2 SMNVEV (reference sequence). CDR3 size: 14 residues. CDR3 protein: CASSFQGGWTEAFF. DNA for the CDR3: TGTGCCAGCAGTTTTCAGGGGGGTTGGACTGAAGCTTTCTTT.

This chain links TRBV27 with TRBJ2-1, with a weak D call TRBD2 (5 bases). Per the germline V gene, CDR1 is MNHEY and CDR2 is SMNVEV (reference sequence). The CDR3 has 15 amino acids. V lost 8 bases and J 8 bases, leaving 22 bases between the germline ends. The CDR3: CASATSTYRSDEQFF. The CDR3 coding sequence is TGTGCCAGCGCTACCTCAACGTATCGTAGCGATGAGCAGTTCTTC.

This chain uses TRBV6-5 with TRBJ1-2; maybe TRBD1 (6 bases). Between the trimmed V and J ends, which lost 5 bases and 5 bases, there was a span of 15 bases. Germline values: CDR1 MNHEY, CDR2 SVGAGI. The CDR3 totals 14 residues. In DNA form, the CDR3 reads TGTGCCAGCAGTAGACAGGTCGACCCTTATGGCTACACCTTC. Its translation is CASSRQVDPYGYTF.

The chain has TRBV2 and TRBJ1-2, with 7 bases fitting TRBD1. The trim removed 6 bases at V and 8 bases at J, leaving 12 bases unmatched. The CDR3 is 14 amino acids. CDR1 and CDR2 from the germline V gene are SNHLY and FYNNEI. The CDR3 nucleotides read TGTGCCAGCAGCGAGAGACAGGGCATTGGGGGCTACACCTTC. This sequence encodes CASSERQGIGGYTF.

CDR3 residues: CASRRTATGELFF. In nucleotides, the CDR3 is TGTGCCAGCAGACGTACAGCAACCGGGGAGCTGTTTTTT. The V call is TRBV12-3 or TRBV12-4, the J call TRBJ2-2; D gene uncertain. Trimming took 6 bases from V and 5 from J, leaving 10 bases between them. This CDR3 is built from 13 residues.

The gene calls are TRBV2 and TRBJ2-2, with 11 bases that match TRBD1. This CDR3 is built from 14 residues. Losses at the gene ends were 6 bases for V and 4 bases for J; bases not matched to a gene: 1. Germline CDR1 and CDR2: SNHLY and FYNNEI. Here the CDR3 reads CASRGTGGTGELFF. As DNA, the CDR3 is TGTGCCAGCAGGGGGACAGGGGGCACCGGGGAGCTGTTTTTT. The variable domain in full, with the rest retrieved from reference TRBV2 and TRBJ2-2, is EPEVTQTPSHQVTQMGQEVILRCVPISNHLYFYWYRQILGQKVEFLVSFYNNEISEKSEIFDDQFSVERPDGSNFTLKIRSTKLEDSAMYFCASRGTGGTGELFFGEGSRLTVL.

The genes are TRBV11-2 and TRBJ1-6, with 7 bases aligning to TRBD1. V was pared by 4 bases and J by 6 bases, with 12 bases of the junction left unmatched. Germline V CDR1 and CDR2: SGHAT, FQNNGV. This CDR3 region has 17 residues. CDR3: CASSSTEGQFLNSPLHF. CDR3 DNA sequence: TGTGCCAGCAGCTCCACCGAGGGACAGTTTCTTAATTCACCCCTCCACTTT.

J is TRBJ2-3 and V is TRBV7-8; tentatively, D is TRBD1 (6 bases). CDR1 SGHVS and CDR2 FQNEAQ come from the germline V gene. The CDR3 extends over 15 amino acids. Trimming left V 6 bases short and J 4 bases short, with 17 bases between. The CDR3 here is CASSPQGAKSDTQYF. The CDR3, as DNA: TGTGCCAGCAGTCCACAGGGAGCGAAGTCAGATACGCAGTATTTT.

A single count supports this clone. As DNA, the CDR3 is TGTGCCAGCCCCCACACAGGTGCCGAGGATGGCTACACCTTC. This sequence encodes CASPHTGAEDGYTF. The chain is built from TRBV27 and TRBJ1-2; possible D gene TRBD1, 5 bases. The CDR3 totals 14 residues. Trimming removed 8 bases at V and 6 bases at J, with 19 bases between. CDR1 and CDR2 from the germline V gene are MNHEY and SMNVEV (reference sequence).

This clone has just a few counts. The chain carries TRBV14 and TRBJ2-2; 7 bases align to TRBD1. The CDR3 is 17 amino acids. Germline CDR1 reads SGHDN; CDR2 reads FVKESK. V shed 3 bases and J 2 bases; nucleotides not matched to a gene: 9. This chain's CDR3 is CASSQTGTELNTGELFF. Here the CDR3 DNA reads TGTGCCAGCAGCCAGACCGGGACAGAACTTAACACCGGGGAGCTGTTTTTT.

V is TRBV2 and J is TRBJ2-7; 8 bases fit TRBD1. The CDR3 consists of 15 residues. V lost 6 bases and J lost 1; bases outside the gene matches: 8. CDR1 is SNHLY and CDR2 is FYNNEI in the germline V gene. CDR3 loop: CASRAGQGTSYEQYF. The CDR3 region has the DNA TGTGCCAGCAGGGCAGGACAGGGAACATCCTACGAGCAGTACTTC.

The chain carries TRBV10-3 and TRBJ2-2; 8 positions agree with TRBD1. The CDR3 runs 15 residues. With 6 bases clipped from V and 0 bases from J, the junction kept 3 bases outside the gene matches. Germline V gives CDR1 ENHRY, CDR2 SYGVKD. The DNA for the CDR3 is TGTGCCATCAGGTTGACAGGGGCGAACACCGGGGAGCTGTTTTTT. Protein: CAIRLTGANTGELFF.

This CDR3 reads CASSVGSRGQINYGYTF. CDR3 nucleotide sequence: TGTGCCAGCAGCGTAGGGAGCAGGGGGCAAATTAACTATGGCTACACCTTC. J is TRBJ1-2 and V is TRBV9; the match to TRBD1 covers 8 bases. This CDR3 contains 17 residues. Trimming took 0 bases from V and 1 from J; bases not matched to a gene: 8. Germline-derived CDR1 and CDR2 are SGDLS and YYNGEE.

The rearrangement uses TRBV7-2 and TRBJ1-1; D is ambiguous. The CDR3 loop spans 14 amino acids. Germline CDR1 is SGHTA and CDR2 is FQGNSA. V shed 1 base and J shed 3 bases, with 9 bases lying between them. CDR3 sequence reads: CASSLGAGDTEAFF. DNA of the CDR3: TGTGCCAGCAGCTTAGGGGCCGGGGACACTGAAGCTTTCTTT.

This clone was found a few times. The CDR3: CASSYSIADSTNEKLFF. CDR3 in DNA: TGTGCCAGCAGTTACTCGATCGCTGACTCAACTAATGAAAAACTGTTTTTT. The chain is built from TRBV6-2 or TRBV6-3 and TRBJ1-4; no firm D call. Trimming took off 0 bases at V and 0 bases at J, with 11 bases between the two ends. The CDR3 spans 17 residues. Germline V gene data show CDR1 as MNHEY and CDR2 as SVGEGT.

J is TRBJ2-3 and V is TRBV7-3, with 12 bases that match TRBD2. With V trimmed by 2 bases and J by 6 bases, 3 bases remained unmatched. The length of the CDR3 is 15 residues. Germline assignment: CDR1 SGHTA and CDR2 FQGTGA. The CDR3 sequence: CASSLASGRADTQYF. The CDR3 nucleotides read TGTGCCAGCAGCTTAGCTAGCGGGAGGGCTGATACGCAGTATTTT.

As DNA, the CDR3 is TGTGCCATTTCCGGGGACAGGGGGTCCTACAATGAGCAGTTCTTC. Translating it yields CAISGDRGSYNEQFF. V gene TRBV21-1 combines with J gene TRBJ2-1; TRBD1, the D gene given by the table, was not confirmed from the DNA. TRBV21-1 is labeled a pseudogene. CDR3 length: 15 amino acids.

The sample holds one count of this clone. The chain uses TRBV3-1 (or the pseudogene TRBV3-2) and TRBJ1-3, with TRBD1 as a possible D gene (6 bases). V was clipped by 1 base and J by 4 bases, with 8 bases between them. CDR3 length equals 14 residues. Germline lookup yields CDR1 LGHDT and CDR2 YNNKEL (reference sequence). Written as DNA, the CDR3 is TGTGCCAGCAGCCAAGGGACAGAGGGAAACACCATATATTTT. Translation gives CASSQGTEGNTIYF.

The chain carries TRBV7-2 and TRBJ2-1, with 9 bases aligning to TRBD2. CDR1 SGHTA and CDR2 FQGNSA come from the germline V gene. Unmatched junction bases numbered 5, after V lost 1 base and J lost 4 bases. This CDR3 region has 16 residues. The CDR3 sequence: CASSLGGGAQYNEQFF. In DNA form, the CDR3 reads TGTGCCAGCAGCTTAGGCGGGGGGGCCCAATACAATGAGCAGTTCTTC.

The chain combines TRBV18 with TRBJ2-1; possibly TRBD1 for D (6 bases). The germline V gene encodes CDR1 KGHSH and CDR2 LQKENI. Deletions cut 3 bases from V and 7 bases from J, with 16 bases between. The CDR3 has 15 residues. CDR3 residues: CASSPGGKVSNEQFF. In DNA, the CDR3 is TGTGCCAGCTCACCTGGGGGCAAGGTTTCGAATGAGCAGTTCTTC.

The J gene is TRBJ1-5, the V gene TRBV12-3 or TRBV12-4; 8 bases are a match to TRBD1. V lost 6 bases and J lost 4; bases outside the gene matches: 2. The CDR3 runs to 13 residues. CDR3 in amino acids: CASRDRVNQPQHF. In DNA form, the CDR3 reads TGTGCCAGCAGGGACAGGGTAAATCAGCCCCAGCATTTT.

The chain's CDR3 is CASLTSGRAPGNEQFF. DNA of the CDR3: TGTGCCAGCCTGACTAGCGGGAGGGCCCCTGGGAATGAGCAGTTCTTC. The rearrangement links TRBV28 to TRBJ2-1; 14 nucleotides agree with TRBD2. Germline values: CDR1 MDHEN, CDR2 SYDVKM. The CDR3 sequence is 16 residues long. Germline trimming cut 8 bases from V and 7 bases from J; bases unmatched to any gene: 10.

The chain employs TRBV5-6 and TRBJ1-2; TRBD1 aligns across 7 bases. V lost 4 bases to trimming and J lost 5 bases; unmatched junction nucleotides: 2. In germline, CDR1 is SGHDT, CDR2 YYEEEE. CDR3 size: 12 residues. This CDR3 is CASSMTGYGYTF. CDR3 nucleotides: TGTGCCAGCAGCATGACAGGGTATGGCTACACCTTC.

The chain has TRBV7-2 and TRBJ1-2, with a possible D match to TRBD1 (5 bases). The germline V gene encodes CDR1 SGHTA and CDR2 FQGNSA. This CDR3 region has 15 residues. Trimming left V 1 base short and J 4 bases short, with 13 bases between. The CDR3 sequence is CASSLGQDRAYGYTF. The CDR3 DNA is TGTGCCAGCAGCTTAGGCCAAGACAGAGCCTATGGCTACACCTTC.

The chain uses TRBV7-2 and TRBJ1-1; D is unresolved. The CDR3 runs 15 residues. Trimming shortened V by 0 bases and J by 4 bases, and 12 bases separated the two germline ends. Per germline, CDR1 SGHTA and CDR2 FQGNSA. Here the CDR3 DNA reads TGTGCCAGCAGCTTAGCATCCAGTGGCGGCACTGAAGCTTTCTTT. Amino acids: CASSLASSGGTEAFF.

This sequence joins TRBV27 and TRBJ1-2, with TRBD1 identical over 12 bases. The CDR3 length is 18 residues. V was clipped by 6 bases and J by 8 bases; unmatched bases: 19. The V gene's germline CDR1 is MNHEY and CDR2 SMNVEV (reference sequence). CDR3 DNA: TGTGCCAGCAGGAATTTATCCCCCCAGGGACAGGGGGCAAAGGGCTACACCTTC. It specifies CASRNLSPQGQGAKGYTF.

This clone was seen once. This rearrangement joins TRBV13 to TRBJ1-2; the match to TRBD1 covers 12 bases. Unmatched junction bases numbered 9, after V lost 3 bases and J lost 4 bases. This CDR3 is built from 17 residues. Germline V gene lookup returns CDR1 PRHDT and CDR2 FYEKMQ (reference sequence). CDR3 in amino acids: CASSFSGTGGSLYGYTF. Written as DNA, the CDR3 is TGTGCCAGCAGCTTCTCCGGGACAGGGGGCTCGCTCTATGGCTACACCTTC.